Sequencing of this T cell receptor beta chain was carried out in a study of cytomegalovirus exposure and HLA in healthy donors. Findings of the study overall: Later genetic work tied a missense DCLRE1C variant to beta-chain V and J trimming. Under in vitro conditions, a few CMV-associated chains were confirmed as specific for CMV antigens.

This clone turned up a few times. No antigen is known for it. CDR3 length: 15 residues. V was pared by 1 base and J by 4 bases, with 4 bases of the junction left unmatched. Germline loops: CDR1 MNHEY, CDR2 SVGAGI. PCR primers comprised 60 Vbeta and 13 Jbeta primers. The protocol was immunoSEQ multiplex PCR, while the TCRdb copy is restricted to in-frame clones and leaves out a portion. This sample has roughly 100,000 clones, with around a tenth found just once. Sequenced: PBMCs. The chain has TRBV6-5 and TRBJ2-3, with TRBD2 identical over 8 bases. The receptor was derived from a man aged 40-55 years in good health and CMV-seropositive. The CDR3: CASSYFSGTADTQYF. The CDR3 nucleotides read TGTGCCAGCAGTTACTTTAGCGGGACCGCAGATACGCAGTATTTT.